Following are 17 T cell receptor beta chains from one sample sequenced in a study of Ad26.COV2.S vaccination and SARS-CoV-2 variants. Treatment here: some 20 received Ad26.COV2.S at low or high dose, single or two shots; five or six received placebo; per-sample allocation not given. Samples came from day 63 after the first vaccine or placebo injection. Produced via immunoSEQ multiplex PCR; TCRdb's table is partial and in-frame only. In the table there are just under 250,000 clones, 88% of which are singletons. Sequencing was performed on peripheral blood, taken in a trial of Ad26.COV2.S vaccine versus placebo. Receptors were obtained from a person aged 18-60 years who received the Ad26.COV2.S COVID-19 vaccine or a placebo.

The chain joins TRBV18 to TRBJ1-3; 9 bases map to TRBD1. CDR1 KGHSH and CDR2 LQKENI come from the germline V gene. The CDR3 sequence is 19 residues long. Trimming took 6 bases from V and 4 from J; bases not matched to a gene: 19. As DNA, the CDR3 is TGTGCCAGCTCTATCCTCATCCCGGGACAGGGTGTATTCGGAAACACCATATATTTT. Translating gives CASSILIPGQGVFGNTIYF. Full variable domain (outside the CDR3, taken from reference TRBV18 and TRBJ1-3): NAGVMQNPRHLVRRRGQEARLRCSPMKGHSHVYWYRQLPEEGLKFMVYLQKENIIDESGMPKERFSAEFPKEGPSILRIQQVVRGDSAAYFCASSILIPGQGVFGNTIYFGEGSWLTVV.

The V call is TRBV4-2, the J call TRBJ2-7, with a weak D call TRBD1 (6 bases). The V end was cut by 0 bases, the J end by 6 bases, with 12 bases between. Germline V gene data show CDR1 as LGHNA and CDR2 as YNFKEQ. This CDR3 contains 14 residues. For the CDR3, the DNA is TGTGCCAGCAGCCAAGATTACAGGGCGGGCGAGCAGTACTTC. Encoded protein: CASSQDYRAGEQYF.

This chain connects TRBV6-6 to TRBJ2-7, with 13 bases that match TRBD2. With 6 bases clipped from V and 3 bases from J, the junction kept 5 bases outside the gene matches. This CDR3 has 15 residues. Germline assignment: CDR1 MNHNY and CDR2 SVGAGI (reference sequence). The CDR3 DNA follows: TGTGCCAGCAGACCCGGACTAGCGGGGGTCTACGAGCAGTACTTC. This sequence encodes CASRPGLAGVYEQYF.

The gene calls are TRBV14 and TRBJ2-3, with TRBD1 as a possible D gene (5 bases). This CDR3 has 16 residues. Germline CDR1 and CDR2: SGHDN and FVKESK. Between the trimmed V and J ends, which lost 0 bases and 3 bases, there was a span of 13 bases. The chain's CDR3 is CASSQEGAGITDTQYF. CDR3 nucleotide sequence: TGTGCCAGCAGCCAAGAAGGGGCCGGAATTACAGATACGCAGTATTTT. Looking up the rest from reference TRBV14 and TRBJ2-3 gives the full variable domain: EAGVTQFPSHSVIEKGQTVTLRCDPISGHDNLYWYRRVMGKEIKFLLHFVKESKQDESGMPNNRFLAERTGGTYSTLKVQPAELEDSGVYFCASSQEGAGITDTQYFGPGTRLTVL.

V is TRBV28 and J is TRBJ2-3; 14 bases agree with TRBD2. J lost 4 bases, V lost 4 bases, and 7 bases had no gene match. The germline V gene has CDR1 MDHEN and CDR2 SYDVKM. CDR3 length: 17 residues. DNA for the CDR3: TGTGCCAGCAGTTCCCATACGGGACTAGCGGGAGCAGATACGCAGTATTTT. It is translated as CASSSHTGLAGADTQYF.

Written as DNA, the CDR3 is TGTGCCAGCGCCGACAGATACGATAGCAATCAGCCCCAGCATTTT. Its translation: CASADRYDSNQPQHF. The chain recombines TRBV6-5 with TRBJ1-5; D is perhaps TRBD1 (5 bases). Trimming stripped 8 bases from V and 0 bases from J, with 14 bases between. The CDR3 is 15 residues long. Germline lookup yields CDR1 MNHEY and CDR2 SVGAGI.

The chain couples TRBV19 to TRBJ1-6; the D gene is possibly TRBD1 (5 bases). CDR3 size: 14 residues. The V and J ends lost 9 bases and 13 bases respectively, with 22 bases between them. Germline loops: CDR1 LNHDA, CDR2 SQIVND (reference sequence). CDR3 in amino acids: CASHQGRGVGPLHF. In DNA, the CDR3 is TGTGCCAGCCACCAGGGACGGGGGGTAGGTCCCCTCCACTTT.

The table lists this clone with a count of one. The sample contains more than one DNA sequence encoding this CDR3. This sequence joins TRBV12-3 or TRBV12-4 and TRBJ1-1, with a possible D match to TRBD1 (5 bases). The CDR3 runs to 13 residues. V shed 3 bases and J shed 2 bases, with 7 bases lying between them. In DNA form, the CDR3 reads TGTGCCAGCAGTTTGGGGGGAAACACTGAAGCTTTCTTT. Its protein is CASSLGGNTEAFF.

This clone appeared a single time. The V gene is TRBV6-5, the J gene TRBJ1-5; the D is unclear. V was clipped by 2 bases and J by 11 bases, with 13 bases between them. The CDR3 contains 13 residues. CDR1 and CDR2 (germline): MNHEY, SVGAGI. The CDR3 here is CASSYRPGVTQHF. The DNA for the CDR3 is TGTGCCAGCAGTTACCGACCCGGGGTTACCCAGCATTTT.

The sample holds one count of this clone. The J gene is TRBJ2-7, the V gene TRBV6-2 or TRBV6-3, with 7 nucleotides matching TRBD1. CDR3 length equals 16 residues. Looked up from germline, CDR1 is MNHEY and CDR2 is SVGEGT. Trimming at V came to 0 bases and at J to 4 bases, leaving 9 bases not matched to a gene. CDR3 DNA: TGTGCCAGCAGTTACTCTCACAGGGGCCTGGAATACGAGCAGTACTTC. Translating it yields CASSYSHRGLEYEQYF.

V and J are TRBV7-6 and TRBJ2-7; TRBD2 matches at 7 bases. The CDR3 length is 14 residues. Germline V gene sequence: CDR1 SGHVS, CDR2 FNYEAQ. With 1 base clipped from V and 7 bases from J, the junction kept 7 bases outside the gene matches. This chain's CDR3 is CASSLGGGGGEQYF. The CDR3 nucleotides are TGTGCCAGCAGCTTAGGAGGTGGGGGAGGGGAGCAGTACTTC.

The chain links TRBV7-3 to TRBJ2-2; D unclear. Trimming removed 5 bases from V and 5 bases from J, with 9 bases in between. The CDR3 consists of 13 residues. Germline CDR1 is SGHTA and CDR2 is FQGTGA. CDR3 in DNA: TGTGCCAGCAGCGCCCTTGGGACCGGGGAGCTGTTTTTT. The encoded protein is CASSALGTGELFF. Full variable domain (outside the CDR3, taken from reference TRBV7-3 and TRBJ2-2): GAGVSQTPSNKVTEKGKYVELRCDPISGHTALYWYRQSLGQGPEFLIYFQGTGAADDSGLPNDRFFAVRPEGSVSTLKIQRTERGDSAVYLCASSALGTGELFFGEGSRLTVL.

The rearrangement links TRBV4-2 to TRBJ2-7; 7 positions agree with TRBD2. Unmatched junction bases numbered 9, after V lost 4 bases and J lost 0 bases. The germline V gene has CDR1 LGHNA and CDR2 YNFKEQ. CDR3 size: 16 residues. CDR3 residues: CASSPSTSGASYEQYF. Here the CDR3 DNA reads TGTGCCAGCAGCCCAAGCACAAGCGGGGCCTCCTACGAGCAGTACTTC.

The J gene is TRBJ1-2, the V gene TRBV19; D uncertain. V was clipped by 3 bases and J by 2 bases, with 10 bases between them. CDR3 length: 14 residues. CDR1 and CDR2 from the germline V gene are LNHDA and SQIVND (reference sequence). This chain's CDR3 is CASSISGRNYGYTF. CDR3 bases: TGTGCCAGTAGTATCTCCGGCCGGAACTATGGCTACACCTTC. Variable domain in full (rest from reference TRBV19 and TRBJ1-2): DGGITQSPKYLFRKEGQNVTLSCEQNLNHDAMYWYRQDPGQGLRLIYYSQIVNDFQKGDIAEGYSVSREKKESFPLTVTSAQKNPTAFYLCASSISGRNYGYTFGSGTRLTVV.

The chain couples TRBV5-4 to TRBJ2-1, with TRBD2 matching 7 bases. CDR1 SGHNT and CDR2 YYREEE come from the germline V gene (reference sequence). Unmatched junction bases numbered 4, after V lost 4 bases and J lost 0 bases. The length of the CDR3 is 15 residues. CDR3 residues: CASSLPSGSYNEQFF. CDR3 nucleotides: TGTGCCAGCAGCCTCCCTAGCGGCTCCTACAATGAGCAGTTCTTC.

The chain combines TRBV6-2 or TRBV6-3 with TRBJ1-3; no definite D call. V lost 0 bases, J lost 4 bases, and 13 bases lay in between. Germline V gives CDR1 MNHEY, CDR2 SVGEGT. The CDR3 has 16 residues. The CDR3 sequence is CASSYSRSWRGNTIYF. CDR3 coding DNA: TGTGCCAGCAGTTACTCGAGGAGTTGGCGGGGAAACACCATATATTTT.

The J gene is TRBJ2-1, the V gene TRBV9, with D perhaps being TRBD1 or TRBD2 (5 bases each). V lost 5 bases and J 6 bases, leaving 21 bases between the germline ends. The V gene's germline CDR1 is SGDLS and CDR2 YYNGEE. This CDR3 comprises 16 residues. The CDR3 nucleotides read TGTGCCAGCAGTAAAGCGACGGGGCGCCTGGTCAATGAGCAGTTCTTC. This encodes CASSKATGRLVNEQFF.